This T cell receptor beta chain was profiled in a study of Ad26.COV2.S vaccination and SARS-CoV-2 variants. Study at large: A participant enrolled in the COV1001 Ad26.COV2.S trial arm provided the sample. Study conclusions and caveats: In TCR breadth and depth analyses, total T cell responses may have been underestimated.

Generated by immunoSEQ multiplex PCR, the TCRdb table keeps only in-frame clones and is missing some. Among a few hundred thousand clones listed, 90% were seen once. Documented treatment: roughly 19 received Ad26.COV2.S at low or high dose, single or two shots; 5 received placebo; per-sample allocation not given. Vaccine and placebo recipients were sampled on day 63 after the first injection. Notes on this clone: Its antigen is not identified.

Germline CDR1 reads SGHTA; CDR2 reads FQGNSA. The CDR3 is 16 residues long. V lost 5 bases to trimming and J lost 3 bases, with 18 bases between them. The chain couples TRBV7-2 to TRBJ2-3; D not certain. The clonotype was recovered from a person between 18 and 65 years old who received the Ad26.COV2.S COVID-19 vaccine or a placebo. The source was peripheral blood, collected in a trial of Ad26.COV2.S vaccine versus placebo. The CDR3 coding sequence is TGTGCCAGCAGCCCACCTTCTAGAGGTGGTACAGATACGCAGTATTTT. Its translation: CASSPPSRGGTDTQYF.